What follows are 25 T cell receptor beta chains derived from one specimen sequenced in a study of beta chain features in type 1 diabetes (dated by TCRdb to 2016 to 2019). Broader findings and caveats from the paper: Type 1 diabetes patients showed a moderate but significant shortening of TCRB CDR3 length in all four CD4+ subsets.

Library generation was performed with the immunoSEQ multiplex PCR assay. All of the isolated RNA was reverse transcribed with the High Capacity cDNA Reverse Transcription Kit, so expressed TCRB transcripts were sequenced. TCRdb's version of the immuneACCESS table is confined to in-frame rearrangements and falls short of the full clone set. An unresolved V gene accounts for under half of the shortfall where checked; the remainder is of unknown origin. This sample is represented by around 260,000 clones; roughly a quarter of them were singletons. Of the sample, roughly 0.011% falls within the top ten clones. These receptors have no known antigen. Sequenced input: naive CD4+ T cells from blood. Reading the label with the study, this specimen's cell subset or site is: true naive CD4+ T cells. All receptors come from a woman in her twenties or thirties with type 1 diabetes.

As DNA, the CDR3 is TGTGCCAGCACCTGGGCCGGGAGTAGCACAGATACGCAGTATTTT. Encoded protein: CASTWAGSSTDTQYF. V gene TRBV28 combines with J gene TRBJ2-3; TRBD2 is a possible D gene (6 bases). Germline loops: CDR1 MDHEN, CDR2 SYDVKM. The V end lost 7 bases, the J end lost 0 bases, and 14 bases lay between the germline ends. The CDR3 is made up of 15 amino acids.

This chain links TRBV11-1 with TRBJ1-2; 8 bases match TRBD1. The ends lost 6 bases at V and 8 bases at J; junction bases unmatched: 8. The CDR3 covers 13 residues. Germline-derived CDR1 and CDR2 are SGHAT and FQDESV (reference sequence). The CDR3 protein is CASRGDRMEGYTF. CDR3 nucleotides: TGTGCCAGCAGAGGGGACAGGATGGAAGGCTACACCTTC.

V usage is TRBV27 and J usage is TRBJ1-5; 7 bases line up with TRBD1. V lost 5 bases, J lost 6 bases, and 7 bases stayed unmatched. This CDR3 region has 14 residues. CDR1 and CDR2 from the germline V gene are MNHEY and SMNVEV (reference sequence). CDR3 coding DNA: TGTGCCAGCAGTATCGACAGGGCGGGTCAGCCCCAGCATTTT. It is translated as CASSIDRAGQPQHF.

This chain joins TRBV19 and TRBJ2-7, with D possibly TRBD1 on 6 matching bases. The CDR3 has 16 amino acids. Germline V gene lookup returns CDR1 LNHDA and CDR2 SQIVND (reference sequence). The V end was cut by 6 bases, the J end by 6 bases, with 24 bases between. CDR3 bases: TGTGCCAGTAGCCGGGTGGGGGCCGGGGACCCCTTCGAGCAGTACTTC. As protein: CASSRVGAGDPFEQYF.

The chain carries TRBV18 and TRBJ1-2; 7 nucleotides line up with TRBD1. The V gene end was trimmed by 6 bases and the J gene end by 7 bases; junction bases not matched to a gene: 11. CDR1 and CDR2 from the germline V gene are KGHSH and LQKENI. This CDR3 has 14 amino acids. CDR3 sequence reads: CASSPGQAPPGYTF. The CDR3 nucleotides are TGTGCCAGCTCTCCCGGACAGGCCCCTCCTGGCTACACCTTC.

This clone was counted between two and nine times. The J gene is TRBJ2-1, the V gene TRBV29-1, with a possible D match to TRBD2 (5 bases). Germline V CDR1 and CDR2: SQVTM, ANQGSEA. Trimming took 3 bases from V and 5 from J, leaving 11 bases between them. The CDR3 has 13 residues. This chain's CDR3 is CSVDRGSHNEQFF. DNA for the CDR3: TGCAGCGTTGATCGGGGATCCCACAATGAGCAGTTCTTC.

The rearrangement uses TRBV9 and TRBJ1-2; TRBD1 might be the D (5 bases). CDR1 and CDR2 (germline): SGDLS, YYNGEE. The CDR3 is 13 amino acids. V was clipped by 3 bases and J by 9 bases, with 15 bases between them. The chain's CDR3 is CASSEDNTESYTF. The CDR3 nucleotides read TGTGCCAGCAGCGAGGACAATACTGAAAGCTACACCTTC.

The chain recombines TRBV19 with TRBJ2-1; TRBD2 aligns across 12 bases. Looked up from germline, CDR1 is LNHDA and CDR2 is SQIVND (reference sequence). J gave up 7 bases and V 6 bases, and 7 bases lay outside the gene matches. The CDR3 runs 15 residues. CDR3 sequence: CASRRLAGDSNEQFF. The DNA for the CDR3 is TGTGCCAGTAGGCGACTAGCGGGAGATTCAAATGAGCAGTTCTTC.

This clone has more than one count but fewer than ten. V is TRBV6-5 and J is TRBJ1-1, with 7 bases aligning to TRBD1. CDR1 and CDR2 (germline): MNHEY, SVGAGI. The V segment lost 5 bases and the J segment 10 bases; nucleotides outside the gene matches: 10. The CDR3 is 13 amino acids. Here the CDR3 DNA reads TGTGCCAGCAGTCGACAGGGCCGTAGTGGAGCTTTCTTT. This sequence encodes CASSRQGRSGAFF.

This clone was counted a few times. The chain is built from TRBV19 and TRBJ2-2, with a weak D call TRBD2 (6 bases). Trimming removed 2 bases at V and 1 base at J, with 8 bases between. The germline V gene has CDR1 LNHDA and CDR2 SQIVND (reference sequence). This CDR3 is built from 15 residues. The CDR3 nucleotides are TGTGCCAGTAGTATAAGAGCGGGGAACACCGGGGAGCTGTTTTTT. As protein: CASSIRAGNTGELFF.

This clone was found a few times. The V call is TRBV7-3, the J call TRBJ1-1; TRBD1 matches 10 bases. Germline CDR1 and CDR2: SGHTA and FQGTGA. This CDR3 comprises 12 residues. Losses at the gene ends were 5 bases for V and 9 bases for J; bases not matched to a gene: 3. CDR3 sequence reads: CASSVDRGQAFF. CDR3 in DNA: TGTGCCAGCAGCGTCGACAGGGGGCAAGCTTTCTTT.

The J gene is TRBJ1-2, the V gene TRBV9, with D maybe TRBD1 (6 bases). V was trimmed by 3 bases and J by 0 bases, leaving 24 bases between them. CDR1 is SGDLS and CDR2 is YYNGEE in the germline V gene. The CDR3 length is 19 residues. CDR3 loop: CASSEGGIGRNVPNYGYTF. The CDR3 nucleotides read TGTGCCAGCAGCGAAGGGGGTATCGGCAGGAACGTGCCTAACTATGGCTACACCTTC.

Comment on this clone: Relative to the germline gene, one junction end is altered; a read error may explain this. The rearrangement joins TRBV7-7 to TRBJ2-1; 8 bases align to TRBD2. Germline V lookup: CDR1 SSHAT, CDR2 FNYEAQ (reference sequence). This CDR3 is built from 19 residues. The CDR3 sequence is CASSSAPVSFGRGSNEQFF. In DNA, the CDR3 is TGTGCTAGCAGCTCCGCTCCTGTCTCGTTCGGGAGGGGATCCAATGAGCAGTTCTTC.

This clone was counted once. This sequence joins TRBV6-6 and TRBJ2-7, with 14 bases fitting TRBD2. Germline V lookup: CDR1 MNHNY, CDR2 SVGAGI (reference sequence). Trimming took 7 bases from V and 7 from J; bases not matched to a gene: 6. This CDR3 contains 14 residues. The CDR3 protein is CASTGLAGGGEQYF. The CDR3 nucleotides are TGTGCCAGCACCGGACTAGCGGGAGGCGGGGAGCAGTACTTC.

The V gene is TRBV27, the J gene TRBJ2-7; 11 bases map to TRBD2. This CDR3 is 15 amino acids long. Trimming took 5 bases from V and 7 from J; bases not matched to a gene: 10. In germline, CDR1 is MNHEY, CDR2 SMNVEV (reference sequence). The CDR3 DNA sequence: TGTGCCAGCAGTCCCTTACTAGCGGGAGTGGGAGAGCAGTACTTC. This translates into CASSPLLAGVGEQYF.

For the CDR3, the DNA is TGTGCCAGCAGCTTGCAGGGGCAAGAGACCCAGTACTTC. Translated: CASSLQGQETQYF. The chain uses TRBV5-6 and TRBJ2-5, with D possibly matching TRBD1 (6 bases). Trimming stripped 1 base from V and 2 bases from J, with 6 bases between. Germline CDR1 and CDR2: SGHDT and YYEEEE. The CDR3 runs to 13 residues.

This clone was observed a handful of times. The V gene is TRBV2, the J gene TRBJ1-2; maybe TRBD1 (5 bases). The CDR3 has 11 amino acids. Per the germline V gene, CDR1 is SNHLY and CDR2 is FYNNEI. V was clipped by 6 bases and J by 7 bases, with 9 bases between them. CDR3 in DNA: TGTGCCAGCAGGGGACTGGCTGGCTACACCTTC. As protein: CASRGLAGYTF. Variable domain in full (rest from reference TRBV2 and TRBJ1-2): EPEVTQTPSHQVTQMGQEVILRCVPISNHLYFYWYRQILGQKVEFLVSFYNNEISEKSEIFDDQFSVERPDGSNFTLKIRSTKLEDSAMYFCASRGLAGYTFGSGTRLTVV.

The table lists this clone with a few counts. This chain connects TRBV29-1 to TRBJ2-5; no clear D gene. Trimming left V 3 bases short and J 5 bases short, with 4 bases between. CDR3 length: 10 residues. The germline V gene encodes CDR1 SQVTM and CDR2 ANQGSEA. In DNA form, the CDR3 reads TGCAGCGTTGAGCAGGAGACCCAGTACTTC. It is translated as CSVEQETQYF.

This chain links TRBV4-1 with TRBJ1-2; D is unresolved. The V and J ends lost 0 bases and 8 bases respectively, with 13 bases between them. The CDR3 spans 14 residues. Germline V gene sequence: CDR1 MGHRA, CDR2 YSYEKL. CDR3 in DNA: TGCGCCAGCAGCCAAGATCCGGGGTCCCTGGGCTACACCTTC. Protein sequence: CASSQDPGSLGYTF.

V usage is TRBV7-8 and J usage is TRBJ2-3; D is unresolved. Trimming took 1 base from V and 6 from J, leaving 14 bases between them. CDR3 length: 15 residues. Germline V lookup: CDR1 SGHVS, CDR2 FQNEAQ. The DNA of the CDR3 is TGTGCCAGCAGCTTAGGTGGCGGCAGTTGGGATACGCAGTATTTT. Translated, it gives CASSLGGGSWDTQYF.

This sequence joins TRBV6-4 and TRBJ2-3, with 7 bases fitting TRBD2. CDR3 size: 16 residues. Trimming took 5 bases from V and 0 from J; bases not matched to a gene: 8. Germline loops: CDR1 MRHNA, CDR2 SNTAGT. The CDR3 here is CASSRTRGTSTDTQYF. The DNA of the CDR3 is TGTGCCAGCAGTCGGACTAGGGGAACTAGCACAGATACGCAGTATTTT.

This clone was picked up a small number of times. This sequence joins TRBV19 and TRBJ2-1; the match to TRBD2 covers 7 bases. The germline V gene has CDR1 LNHDA and CDR2 SQIVND (reference sequence). The trim removed 3 bases at V and 6 bases at J, leaving 2 bases unmatched. This CDR3 contains 13 residues. DNA of the CDR3: TGTGCCAGTAGTATGACTAGCCTCAATGAGCAGTTCTTC. Amino acids: CASSMTSLNEQFF. The full variable domain, its missing parts supplied by reference TRBV19 and TRBJ2-1, is DGGITQSPKYLFRKEGQNVTLSCEQNLNHDAMYWYRQDPGQGLRLIYYSQIVNDFQKGDIAEGYSVSREKKESFPLTVTSAQKNPTAFYLCASSMTSLNEQFFGPGTRLTVL.

A few counts support this clone. The rearrangement links TRBV5-6 to TRBJ2-1, with a possible D match to TRBD1 (6 bases). The CDR3 has 15 residues. V lost 1 base to trimming and J lost 0 bases, with 8 bases between them. Per germline, CDR1 SGHDT and CDR2 YYEEEE. CDR3: CASSLRGGSYNEQFF. In DNA, the CDR3 is TGTGCCAGCAGCTTGAGAGGGGGCTCCTACAATGAGCAGTTCTTC.

The chain links TRBV28 to TRBJ2-7; TRBD1 matches at 10 bases. In germline, CDR1 is MDHEN, CDR2 SYDVKM. The J segment lost 2 bases and the V segment lost 3 bases, leaving 4 bases of the junction unmatched. CDR3 size: 15 residues. The CDR3 loop is CASSLYGQGAYEQYF. The CDR3 nucleotides read TGTGCCAGCAGTTTGTATGGACAGGGGGCCTACGAGCAGTACTTC.

The chain recombines TRBV11-2 with TRBJ2-5; maybe TRBD1 (6 bases). CDR3 length: 13 residues. With 7 bases removed from V and 2 bases from J, the gap between germline ends came to 11 bases. CDR1 is SGHAT and CDR2 is FQNNGV in the germline V gene. The CDR3 loop reads CASTGTSQETQYF. The CDR3 DNA sequence: TGTGCCAGCACCGGGACAAGTCAAGAGACCCAGTACTTC. The full variable domain, its missing parts supplied by reference TRBV11-2 and TRBJ2-5, is EAGVAQSPRYKIIEKRQSVAFWCNPISGHATLYWYQQILGQGPKLLIQFQNNGVVDDSQLPKDRFSAERLKGVDSTLKIQPAKLEDSAVYLCASTGTSQETQYFGPGTRLLVL.